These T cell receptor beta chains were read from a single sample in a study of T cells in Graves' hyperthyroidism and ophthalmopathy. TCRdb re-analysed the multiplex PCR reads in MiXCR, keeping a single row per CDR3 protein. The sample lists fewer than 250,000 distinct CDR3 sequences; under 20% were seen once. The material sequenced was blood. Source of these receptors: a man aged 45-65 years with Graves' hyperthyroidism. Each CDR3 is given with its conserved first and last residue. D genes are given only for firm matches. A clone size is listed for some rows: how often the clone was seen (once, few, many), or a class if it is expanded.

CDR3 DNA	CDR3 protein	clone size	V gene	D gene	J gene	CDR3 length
TGTGCCAGCAGTTACGGTGAATCGGGGGACAATGAGCAGTTCTTC	CASSYGESGDNEQFF	NA	TRBV6-5	NA	TRBJ2-1	15
TGCAGTGCGGGGGACAATGAGCAGTTCTTC	CSAGDNEQFF	many	TRBV20-1	NA	TRBJ2-1	10
TGCGCCGGCAGTGATCCGGAGGACAGAAAACGCTATGGCTACACCTTC	CAGSDPEDRKRYGYTF	few	TRBV10-1	NA	TRBJ1-2	16
TGTGCCAGCAGTTTCAGACTAGCGGGAGACAATGAGCAGTTCTTC	CASSFRLAGDNEQFF	many	TRBV27	TRBD2	TRBJ2-1	15
TGTGCCAGCAGCGCCGCCGGACAGGAGTACGAGCAGTACTTC	CASSAAGQEYEQYF	many	TRBV14	TRBD1	TRBJ2-7	14
TGCGCCAGCAGTTCCACCTTCCTAGGGGGGGGGCCAGATACGCAGTATTTT	CASSSTFLGGGPDTQYF	few	TRBV5-1	NA	TRBJ2-3	17
TGTGCCAGCAGCGCCTTACACAGGGGCGCCGGGGAGCTGTTTTTT	CASSALHRGAGELFF	many	TRBV7-2	TRBD1	TRBJ2-2	15
TGTGCCAGCAGCTTGGTTGGGGGGCATTCGTACAATGAGCAGTTCTTC	CASSLVGGHSYNEQFF	NA	TRBV5-4	NA	TRBJ2-1	16
TGTGCCAGTAGTCGGGGACTACCAGAGACCCAGTACTTC	CASSRGLPETQYF	few	TRBV19	TRBD2	TRBJ2-5	13
TGCGCCAGCAGCCAACCCCTCCCGGGGAGGGCCTACGAGCAGTACTTC	CASSQPLPGRAYEQYF	NA	TRBV4-1	TRBD2	TRBJ2-7	16
TGTGCCAGCATCCAAGAGGGTGGATGGGACTTCTACGAGCAGTACTTC	CASIQEGGWDFYEQYF	NA	TRBV28	NA	TRBJ2-7	16
TGTGCCAGCAGCCTAACGGACAGGGAGGATACGCAGTATTTT	CASSLTDREDTQYF	many	TRBV7-8	TRBD1	TRBJ2-3	14
TGTGCCAGCAGCCCCCGAGGGACATACAATGAGCAGTTCTTC	CASSPRGTYNEQFF	NA	TRBV7-2	NA	TRBJ2-1	14
TGTGCCAGCAGTCCAAATAGCAATCAGCCCCAGCATTTT	CASSPNSNQPQHF	few	TRBV28	NA	TRBJ1-5	13
TGTGCCAGCAGTTACGGGGTCGAGCAGTACTTC	CASSYGVEQYF	few	TRBV6-2/TRBV6-3	NA	TRBJ2-7	11
TGTGCCAGCAGCCAAGATCGTAGCGGGAGAGGCGCCTACAATGAGCAGTTCTTC	CASSQDRSGRGAYNEQFF	few	TRBV14	TRBD2	TRBJ2-1	18
TGTGCCACCAGTGATTTGAGGGCTAGCGGGACTAACCAAGAGACCCAGTACTTC	CATSDLRASGTNQETQYF	many	TRBV24-1	TRBD2	TRBJ2-5	18
TGTGCCAGCTCACCGCGGACACAACCGGGCACTGAAGCTTTCTTT	CASSPRTQPGTEAFF	many	TRBV18	NA	TRBJ1-1	15
TGTGCCTGGGAGGTGGGACCGAGCTATGGCTACACCTTC	CAWEVGPSYGYTF	many	TRBV30	NA	TRBJ1-2	13
TGTGCCAGCAGTTTGGGACTAGCGGGTTCCTACAATCAGCAGTTCTTC	CASSLGLAGSYNQQFF	NA	TRBV12-3/TRBV12-4	TRBD2	TRBJ2-1	16
TGCGCCAGCTATGGCTACACCTTC	CASYGYTF	few	TRBV5-1	NA	TRBJ1-2	8
TGCAGTGCTAGAGTATTAGCCCTCAGGATCAGCATGAACACTGAAGCTTTCTTT	CSARVLALRISMNTEAFF	NA	TRBV20-1	NA	TRBJ1-1	18
TGTGCCAGCAGTTTAGGTGGAGGGGGCCCTGGAAACACCATATATTTT	CASSLGGGGPGNTIYF	NA	TRBV6-1	TRBD1	TRBJ1-3	16
TGTGCCAGCAGTTTATCCCGACTAGCGGGAGTTGAGCAGTTCTTC	CASSLSRLAGVEQFF	many	TRBV27	TRBD2	TRBJ2-1	15
TGTGCCAGCAGCCAAGACACTAGCGGGAGATCCGGGGAGCTGTTTTTT	CASSQDTSGRSGELFF	few	TRBV4-2	TRBD2	TRBJ2-2	16
TGCGCCAGCAGCCAAGATTTCGTGAACACTGAAGCTTTCTTT	CASSQDFVNTEAFF	many	TRBV4-3	NA	TRBJ1-1	14
TGTGCCACCAGCAGAGATCCGGCAGATACGCAGTATTTT	CATSRDPADTQYF	many	TRBV15	NA	TRBJ2-3	13
TGTGCCAGCAGCTTAGCGCTCGGTGGGGCCAACGTCCTGACTTTC	CASSLALGGANVLTF	many	TRBV7-2	NA	TRBJ2-6	15
TGTGCCAGCAGCTTAGCAGCTCCCCTGGGCCACGAGCAGTACTTC	CASSLAAPLGHEQYF	many	TRBV7-8	NA	TRBJ2-7	15
TGTGCCAGCAGCCCCCGACTAGTCAACACCGGGGAGCTGTTTTTT	CASSPRLVNTGELFF	many	TRBV9	NA	TRBJ2-2	15
TGCAGTGCTGGGGCACTAAGCAATCAGCCCCAGCATTTT	CSAGALSNQPQHF	many	TRBV20-1	NA	TRBJ1-5	13
TGTGCCAGCAGCTCAAGGACTAGCGGGAGGCCCTACGAGCAGTACTTC	CASSSRTSGRPYEQYF	many	TRBV7-8	TRBD2	TRBJ2-7	16
TGTGCCAGCACCAGGACAGGGCCCTCTGGCTACACCTTC	CASTRTGPSGYTF	NA	TRBV27	TRBD1	TRBJ1-2	13
TGCGCCAGCAGCTTGGGGCAGGGAGAAGGCTACACCTTC	CASSLGQGEGYTF	few	TRBV5-1	NA	TRBJ1-2	13
TGTGCCAGCAGCTTACGAGGCGGGAGCTCCCCCCCTGGCGAGCAGTACTTC	CASSLRGGSSPPGEQYF	many	TRBV7-9	TRBD2	TRBJ2-7	17
TGCAGTGCGGGCCCCGGGACAGGAAATGAAAAACTGTTTTTT	CSAGPGTGNEKLFF	NA	TRBV20-1	TRBD1	TRBJ1-4	14
TGCAGTGCCCCTCCGGCTAGCGGGAGCTACGAGCAGTACTTC	CSAPPASGSYEQYF	many	TRBV20-1	TRBD2	TRBJ2-7	14
TGCAGTGCTAGAGCAGGACTAGCGGGAGGTTCCGCTCTGGACGAGCAGTACTTC	CSARAGLAGGSALDEQYF	many	TRBV20-1	TRBD2	TRBJ2-7	18
TGTGCCAGCAGCCCTCGGCGTCGGGTGAACACCGGGGAGCTGTTTTTT	CASSPRRRVNTGELFF	many	TRBV12-3/TRBV12-4	NA	TRBJ2-2	16
TGCAGCGTTGAACTCAGGACTAGCTTAACCGGGGAGCTGTTTTTT	CSVELRTSLTGELFF	many	TRBV29-1	TRBD2	TRBJ2-2	15
TGTGCCAGCAGTCAATACACCACCCGGACCCCAAACATTCAGTACTTC	CASSQYTTRTPNIQYF	many	TRBV28	NA	TRBJ2-4	16
TGTGCCTGGAAGAGGAGAACCTACTACGAGCAGTACTTC	CAWKRRTYYEQYF	many	TRBV30	NA	TRBJ2-7	13
TGTGCCAGCAGTAACCTAGCGGGAGTCGGGACCGGGGAGCTGTTTTTT	CASSNLAGVGTGELFF	many	TRBV6-1	TRBD2	TRBJ2-2	16
TGTGCCTGGAGTGTTCAGTTTCGGCAGTACTTC	CAWSVQFRQYF	many	TRBV30	NA	TRBJ2-7	11
TGTGCCAGCTCCCCGAATGTCGCCCTCGCGAACACCGGGGAGCTGTTTTTT	CASSPNVALANTGELFF	many	TRBV11-2	NA	TRBJ2-2	17
TGTGCCAGCACGGGATTAGAAGCTTTCTTT	CASTGLEAFF	NA	TRBV28	NA	TRBJ1-1	10
TGTGCCAGCAGCGAGCGCCAGGGGTTGAACACTGAAGCTTTCTTT	CASSERQGLNTEAFF	many	TRBV13	NA	TRBJ1-1	15
TGTGCCAGCACCCAGGGACGAGAGAATTCACCCCTCCACTTT	CASTQGRENSPLHF	few	TRBV12-3/TRBV12-4	NA	TRBJ1-6	14
TGTGCCAGCAGTGCCGGTGCGGCGGGAGCTTACGAGCAGTACTTC	CASSAGAAGAYEQYF	NA	TRBV2	TRBD2	TRBJ2-7	15
TGTGCCAGTCGACGGGACTTAAACTACAATGAGCAGTTCTTC	CASRRDLNYNEQFF	NA	TRBV19	NA	TRBJ2-1	14
TGCGCCAGCAGCCTCTTTTGGCGGGAGTCCACAGATACGCAGTATTTT	CASSLFWRESTDTQYF	NA	TRBV5-1	TRBD2	TRBJ2-3	16
TGTGCCAGCAATATGGACAGGGAAGTAACAGATACGCAGTATTTT	CASNMDREVTDTQYF	many	TRBV28	TRBD1	TRBJ2-3	15
TGTGCCAGCAGCTCACCAGGGTCAGATGCGCAGTATTTT	CASSSPGSDAQYF	few	TRBV7-8	NA	TRBJ2-3	13